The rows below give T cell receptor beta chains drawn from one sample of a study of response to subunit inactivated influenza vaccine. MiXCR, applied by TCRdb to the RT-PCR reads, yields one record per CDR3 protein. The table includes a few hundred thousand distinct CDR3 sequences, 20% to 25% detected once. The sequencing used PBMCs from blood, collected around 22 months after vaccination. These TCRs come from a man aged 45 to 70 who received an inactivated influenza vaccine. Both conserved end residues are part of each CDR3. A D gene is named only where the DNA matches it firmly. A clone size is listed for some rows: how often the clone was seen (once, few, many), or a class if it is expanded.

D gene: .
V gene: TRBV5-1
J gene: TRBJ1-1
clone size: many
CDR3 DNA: TGCGCCAGCAGCTTGGTAGCCGGGAACACTGAAGCTTTCTTT
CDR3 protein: CASSLVAGNTEAFF

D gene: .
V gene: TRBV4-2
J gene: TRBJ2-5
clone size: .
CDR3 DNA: TGTGCCAGCAGCCAGGCTGGCAGGGGCCAAGAGACCCAGTACTTC
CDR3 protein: CASSQAGRGQETQYF

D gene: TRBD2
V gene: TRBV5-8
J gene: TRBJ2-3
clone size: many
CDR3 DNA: TGTGCCAGCAGCTCCGGACTAGCGGGGTCCACAGATACGCAGTATTTT
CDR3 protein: CASSSGLAGSTDTQYF

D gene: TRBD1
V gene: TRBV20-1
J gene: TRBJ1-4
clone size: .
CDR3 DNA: TGCAGTGGGGGGACAGGAAATGAAAAACTGTTTTTT
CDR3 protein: CSGGTGNEKLFF

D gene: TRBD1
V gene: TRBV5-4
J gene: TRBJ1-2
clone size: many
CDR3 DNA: TGTGCCAGCAGCTTTGGACAGGGGGCGGACAACTATGGCTACACCTTC
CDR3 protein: CASSFGQGADNYGYTF

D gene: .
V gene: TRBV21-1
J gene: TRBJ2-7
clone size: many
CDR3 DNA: TGTGCCAGCAGCAAACTCTCCGGGACAACCTACGAGCAGTACTTC
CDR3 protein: CASSKLSGTTYEQYF

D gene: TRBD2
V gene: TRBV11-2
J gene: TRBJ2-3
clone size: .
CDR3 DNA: TGTGCCAGCAGCTTAGTAGGGTGGAGCGGGAGATTCCCAGATACGCAGTATTTT
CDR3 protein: CASSLVGWSGRFPDTQYF

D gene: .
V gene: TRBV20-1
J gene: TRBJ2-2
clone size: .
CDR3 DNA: TGCAGTGCTAGAAGAGGGGCTAACACCGGGGAGCTGTTTTTT
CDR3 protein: CSARRGANTGELFF

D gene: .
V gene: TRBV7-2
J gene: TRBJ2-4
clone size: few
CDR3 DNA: TGTGCCAGCAGCCGAGCGGGTAGGGTTGCGGACATTCAGTACTTC
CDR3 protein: CASSRAGRVADIQYF

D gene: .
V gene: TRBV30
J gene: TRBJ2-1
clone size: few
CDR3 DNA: TGTGCCTGGAGTGAGAACAATGAGCAGTTCTTC
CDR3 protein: CAWSENNEQFF

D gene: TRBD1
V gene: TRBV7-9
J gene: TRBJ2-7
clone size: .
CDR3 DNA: TGTGCCAGCAGCTTCGGCAGGCTGGGGACAGGGTCCTACGAGCAGTACTTC
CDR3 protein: CASSFGRLGTGSYEQYF

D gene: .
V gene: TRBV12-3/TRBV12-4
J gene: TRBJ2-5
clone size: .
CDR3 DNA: TGTGCCAGCAGTCGACGATGGGCAGGGGAGACCCAGTACTTC
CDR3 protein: CASSRRWAGETQYF

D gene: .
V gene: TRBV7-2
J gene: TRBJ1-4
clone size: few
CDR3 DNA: TGTGCCAGCAGCCTTGGGGCAGGGGAGGAAAAACTGTTTTTT
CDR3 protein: CASSLGAGEEKLFF

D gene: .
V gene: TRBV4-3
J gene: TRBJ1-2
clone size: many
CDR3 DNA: TGCGCCAGCAGCCAAGATGTGACGGCAGTCGGCTACACCTTC
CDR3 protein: CASSQDVTAVGYTF

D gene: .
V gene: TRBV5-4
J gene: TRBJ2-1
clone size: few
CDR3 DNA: TGTGCCAGCAGTTCTAATAACAGGGAGCAGTTCTTC
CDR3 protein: CASSSNNREQFF

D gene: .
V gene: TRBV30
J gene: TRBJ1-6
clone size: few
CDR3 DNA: TGTGCCTGGAACAGGGCGAGCTCCTATAATTCACCCCTCCACTTT
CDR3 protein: CAWNRASSYNSPLHF

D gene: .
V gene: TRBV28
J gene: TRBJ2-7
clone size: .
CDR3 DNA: TGTGCCAGCAGTGGGGACCGGGCCAGTATATTATCCTACGAGCAGTACTTC
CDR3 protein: CASSGDRASILSYEQYF

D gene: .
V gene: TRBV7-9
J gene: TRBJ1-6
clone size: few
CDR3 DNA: TGTGCCAGCAGCTTAATTGAAGATTCACCCCTCCACTTT
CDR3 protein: CASSLIEDSPLHF

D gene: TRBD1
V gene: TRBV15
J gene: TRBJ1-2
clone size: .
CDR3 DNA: TGTGCCACCAGCAGAGTACAGGGGGCATCTGATGGCTACACCTTC
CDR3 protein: CATSRVQGASDGYTF

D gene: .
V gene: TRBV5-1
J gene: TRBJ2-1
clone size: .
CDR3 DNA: TGCGCCAGCAGCGGTGGACGGAGGAGCTCCTACAATGAGCAGTTCTTC
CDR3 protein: CASSGGRRSSYNEQFF

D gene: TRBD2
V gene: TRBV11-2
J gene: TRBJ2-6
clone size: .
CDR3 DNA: TGTGCCAGCAGCTTCCTACCGGGACTAGCGGGAGTTGGGGCCAACGTCCTGACTTTC
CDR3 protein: CASSFLPGLAGVGANVLTF

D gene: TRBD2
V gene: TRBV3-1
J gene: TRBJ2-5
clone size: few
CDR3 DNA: TGTGCCAGCAGCCCAGGGACTAGCGGGATGGAGACCCAGTACTTC
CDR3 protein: CASSPGTSGMETQYF

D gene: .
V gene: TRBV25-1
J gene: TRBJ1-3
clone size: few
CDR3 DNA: TGTGCCAGCAGCCAATCCGGGACCTCTGGAAACACCATATATTTT
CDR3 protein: CASSQSGTSGNTIYF

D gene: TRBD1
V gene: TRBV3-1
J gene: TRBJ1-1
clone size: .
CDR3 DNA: TGTGCCAGCAGCCATACAGGGGGCACTGAAGCTTTCTTT
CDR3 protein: CASSHTGGTEAFF

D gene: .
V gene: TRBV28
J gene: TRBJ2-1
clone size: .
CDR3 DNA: TGTGCCAGCAGTCGACCCCCCCGGGGTGAGCAGTTCTTC
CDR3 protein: CASSRPPRGEQFF

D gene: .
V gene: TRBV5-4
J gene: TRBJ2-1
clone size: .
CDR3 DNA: TGTGCCAGCAGCTTGAAGAGTGCGAATAATGAGCAGTTCTTC
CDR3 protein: CASSLKSANNEQFF

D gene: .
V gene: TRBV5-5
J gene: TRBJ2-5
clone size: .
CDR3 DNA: TGTGCCAGCAGCTTGGGGCAGGTGGCGGAGACCCAGTACTTC
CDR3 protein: CASSLGQVAETQYF

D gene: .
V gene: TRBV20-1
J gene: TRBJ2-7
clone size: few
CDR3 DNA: TGCAGTGCTAGAGATGTTGGGCGTGAGCAGTACTTC
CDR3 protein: CSARDVGREQYF

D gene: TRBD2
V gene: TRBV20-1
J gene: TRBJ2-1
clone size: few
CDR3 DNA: TGCAGTGCTATGGGACTAGCGGGGGGTACACTCTCCTACAATGAGCAGTTCTTC
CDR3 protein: CSAMGLAGGTLSYNEQFF

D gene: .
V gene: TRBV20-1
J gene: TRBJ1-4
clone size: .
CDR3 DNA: TGCAGTGTAACAGCAACTAATGAAAAACTGTTTTTT
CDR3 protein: CSVTATNEKLFF

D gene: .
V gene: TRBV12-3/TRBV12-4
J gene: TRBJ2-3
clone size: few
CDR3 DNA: TGTGCCAGCAGTGGTAGGGTCATTAAGGCAGATACGCAGTATTTT
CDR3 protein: CASSGRVIKADTQYF

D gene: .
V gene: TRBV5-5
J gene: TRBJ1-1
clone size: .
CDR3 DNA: TGTGCCAGCAGCTCCCAATACAGGATTGAAGCTTTCTTT
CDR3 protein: CASSSQYRIEAFF

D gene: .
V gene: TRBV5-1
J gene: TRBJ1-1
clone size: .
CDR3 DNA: TGCGCCAGCAGCTTGGAATCCGATGGTTTGTACACTGAAGCTTTCTTT
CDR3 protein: CASSLESDGLYTEAFF

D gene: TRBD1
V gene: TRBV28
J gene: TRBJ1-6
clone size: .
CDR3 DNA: TGTGCCAGCGGGACAGTATATAATTCACCCCTCCACTTT
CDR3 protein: CASGTVYNSPLHF

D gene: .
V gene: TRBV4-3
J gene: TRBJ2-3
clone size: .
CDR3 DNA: TGCGCCAGCAGCGAAGCGAGCAGCACAGATACGCAGTATTTT
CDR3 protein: CASSEASSTDTQYF

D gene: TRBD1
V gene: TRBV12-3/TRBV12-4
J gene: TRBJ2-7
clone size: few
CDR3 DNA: TGTGCCAGCAGTTTGAATGTTCACACAGGGGCCGAGCAGTACTTC
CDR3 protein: CASSLNVHTGAEQYF

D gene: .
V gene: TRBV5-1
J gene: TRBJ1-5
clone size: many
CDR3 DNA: TGCGCCAGCGCTCCGCGAGGGGGGGCTCAGCCCCAGCATTTT
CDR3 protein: CASAPRGGAQPQHF

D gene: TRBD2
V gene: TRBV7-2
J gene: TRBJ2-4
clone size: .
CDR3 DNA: TGTGCCAGCAGCTTACTAGCGGAAACGGGCAAAAACATTCAGTACTTC
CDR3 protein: CASSLLAETGKNIQYF

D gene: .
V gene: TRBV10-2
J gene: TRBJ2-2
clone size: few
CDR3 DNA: TGCGCCAGCGAGGCTGGGAACACCGGGGAGCTGTTTTTT
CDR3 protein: CASEAGNTGELFF

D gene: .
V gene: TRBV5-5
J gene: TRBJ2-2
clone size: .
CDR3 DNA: TGTGCCAGCAGCTTTCTTCTGACGAACACCGGGGAGCTGTTTTTT
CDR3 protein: CASSFLLTNTGELFF

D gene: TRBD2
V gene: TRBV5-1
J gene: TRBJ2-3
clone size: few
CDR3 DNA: TGCGCCAGCAGCCTACCCCGAGCGGGATTAAGCACAGATACGCAGTATTTT
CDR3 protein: CASSLPRAGLSTDTQYF

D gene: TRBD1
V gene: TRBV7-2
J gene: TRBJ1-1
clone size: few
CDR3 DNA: TGTGCCAGCAGCTTAGGGCAGGGGGCGCCTGGCACTGAAGCTTTCTTT
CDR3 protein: CASSLGQGAPGTEAFF

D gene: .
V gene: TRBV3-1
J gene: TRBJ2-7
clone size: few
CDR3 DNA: TGTGCCAGCAGCCAAGCCCTTATAAGGGCAGAGGAGCAGTACTTC
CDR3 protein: CASSQALIRAEEQYF

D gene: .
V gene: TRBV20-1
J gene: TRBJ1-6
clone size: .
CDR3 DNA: TGCAGTGCTAGAGTTCGGCGCAGGACTTATAATTCACCCCTCCACTTT
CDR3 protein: CSARVRRRTYNSPLHF

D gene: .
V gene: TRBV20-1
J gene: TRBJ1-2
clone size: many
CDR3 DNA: TGCAGTGCCAAAGGAGGTACTAACTATGGCTACACCTTC
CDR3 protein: CSAKGGTNYGYTF

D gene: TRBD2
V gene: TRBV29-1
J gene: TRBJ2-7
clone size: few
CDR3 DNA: TGCAGCGTTGAAAGCGGGACTCGCCCCAGCGAGCAGTACTTC
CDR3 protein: CSVESGTRPSEQYF

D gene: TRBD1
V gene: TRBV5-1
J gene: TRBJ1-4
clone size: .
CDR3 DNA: TGCGCCAGCAGCCGGGACAGCCTTAATGAAAAACTGTTTTTT
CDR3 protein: CASSRDSLNEKLFF

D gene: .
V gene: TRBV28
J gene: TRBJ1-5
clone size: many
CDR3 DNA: TGTGCCAGCAGTTTCAGGGGCGGAGGCAATCAGCCCCAGCATTTT
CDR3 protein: CASSFRGGGNQPQHF

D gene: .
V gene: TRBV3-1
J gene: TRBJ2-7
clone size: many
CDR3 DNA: TGTGCCAGCAGCCAAGTAGGAAGTCGCTACGAGCAGTACTTC
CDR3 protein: CASSQVGSRYEQYF

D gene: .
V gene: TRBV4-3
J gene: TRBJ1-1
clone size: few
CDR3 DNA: TGCGCCAGCAGCCGAGGACGGTTGAACACTGAAGCTTTCTTT
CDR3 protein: CASSRGRLNTEAFF

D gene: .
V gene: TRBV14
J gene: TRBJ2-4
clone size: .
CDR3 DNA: TGTGCCAGCAGCCAAGCAGGGGCGGCCAAAAACATTCAGTACTTC
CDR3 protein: CASSQAGAAKNIQYF

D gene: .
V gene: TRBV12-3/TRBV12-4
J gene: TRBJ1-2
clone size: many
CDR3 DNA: TGTGCCAGCAGCCCTCTACTACAATCGGTGTCTATCTATGGCTACACCTTC
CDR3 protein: CASSPLLQSVSIYGYTF

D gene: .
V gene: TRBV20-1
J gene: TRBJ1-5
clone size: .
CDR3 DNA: TGCAGTGCTAGAGATTATGGTAGGCCAACACTCAATCAGCCCCAGCATTTT
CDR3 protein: CSARDYGRPTLNQPQHF

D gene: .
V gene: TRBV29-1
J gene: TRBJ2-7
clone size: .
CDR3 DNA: TGCAGCGTTACGGGACTTTCCTACGAGCAGTACTTC
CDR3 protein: CSVTGLSYEQYF

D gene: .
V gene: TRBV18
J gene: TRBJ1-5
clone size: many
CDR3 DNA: TGTGCCAGCTCACCACGGGGGACCCCGAATCAGCCCCAGCATTTT
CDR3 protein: CASSPRGTPNQPQHF